Listed here are 5 T cell receptor beta chains from one sample, sequenced in a study of blood T cell repertoires in COVID-19. This table comes from immunoSEQ multiplex PCR, and its TCRdb copy is limited to in-frame clones, with some not included. The sample yields some 150,000 clones, 65% to 85% seen once. Material: PBMCs or T cells enriched from blood (not recorded which). The receptors here all came from a woman between 45 and 60 years old who had been exposed to COVID-19.

This chain uses TRBV10-2 with TRBJ2-1, with 12 bases aligning to TRBD2. Germline V gene lookup returns CDR1 WSHSY and CDR2 SAAADI. The V gene end was trimmed by 3 bases and the J gene end by 10 bases; junction bases not matched to a gene: 10. The CDR3 is made up of 16 amino acids. The CDR3 DNA reads TGCGCCAGCAGTGACATGACTAGCGGGAGATCATACGAGCAGTTCTTC. Translated, it gives CASSDMTSGRSYEQFF.

Comments on this clone: Other nucleotide sequences from this sample produce the same CDR3. The chain carries TRBV12-3 or TRBV12-4 and TRBJ1-5; a possible D gene is TRBD1 (6 bases). The CDR3 is 13 amino acids. The V end lost 6 bases, the J end lost 4 bases, and 10 bases lay between the germline ends. CDR3 sequence: CASRPTGNQPQHF. CDR3 nucleotides: TGTGCCAGCAGACCTACAGGGAATCAGCCCCAGCATTTT.

This chain uses TRBV11-2 with TRBJ2-1, with D perhaps matching TRBD1 (6 bases). The germline CDR1 and CDR2 sequences are SGHAT and FQNNGV. The CDR3 is 17 amino acids. V was shortened by 2 bases and J by 0 bases, with 14 bases between the two germline ends. CDR3 sequence reads: CASSLIMGTNSYNEQFF. As DNA, the CDR3 is TGTGCCAGCAGCTTAATTATGGGGACAAACTCCTACAATGAGCAGTTCTTC.

The chain carries TRBV5-5 and TRBJ1-3; possibly TRBD1 for D (5 bases). CDR3 length equals 17 residues. Germline CDR1 is SGHKS and CDR2 is YYEKEE (reference sequence). V was shortened by 2 bases and J by 10 bases, with 25 bases between the two germline ends. The DNA for the CDR3 is TGTGCCAGCAGCTTTTCCGGGACTGGGCCTCTTCGGTCGACCATATATTTT. Translated: CASSFSGTGPLRSTIYF.

This chain joins TRBV4-1 and TRBJ2-6; 8 nucleotides line up with TRBD1. V lost 8 bases, J lost 4 bases, and 4 bases stayed unmatched. Germline V CDR1 and CDR2: MGHRA, YSYEKL. CDR3 length: 14 amino acids. CDR3: CASQTGAGANVLTF. CDR3 bases: TGCGCCAGCCAGACAGGGGCCGGGGCCAACGTCCTGACTTTC.